This T cell receptor beta chain was retrieved from a study of T cells in Graves' hyperthyroidism and ophthalmopathy. Lactation, pregnancy, other autoimmune disease or uncontrolled infection excluded patients. Fresh 10 ml peripheral blood yielded PBMCs. Germline V CDR1 and CDR2: MNHNS, SASEGT. Trimming took off 4 bases at V and 7 bases at J, with 17 bases between the two ends. This CDR3 spans 14 amino acids. TCR beta CDR3 regions were amplified from RNA. A set of HTBI primers served as the primers for a first-round RT-PCR of the TCR CDR3. MiXCR was run by TCRdb on the multiplex PCR reads, yielding one entry per CDR3 protein. In the table there are hundreds of thousands of distinct CDR3 sequences, roughly 24% of which are singletons. As regards this clonotype: Its antigen is as yet unknown.

General study results and limits: Most thyroid-expanded clonotypes above 0.001 were also found in blood. Separating ophthalmopathy from stable hyperthyroidism was achieved by a 13 V-J model.

Sequencing input: blood. The J gene is TRBJ2-7, the V gene TRBV6-1; a possible D gene is TRBD2 (6 bases). This receptor was identified in a woman younger than 45 with Graves' ophthalmopathy. CDR3 DNA sequence: TGTGCCAGCAGTGGCAACGAACTTAGCGGTGAGCAGTACTTC. This translates into CASSGNELSGEQYF.